This entry concerns a single TCR beta chain. What it binds is not known. The record originates from a study of radiation and T cells in renal cell carcinoma. Background on the study: Nephrectomy followed 15 Gy stereotactic body radiation by 4 weeks.

Study observations and caveats: In blood, top tumor clones expanded by 2 weeks, shrinking by 4.

Documented time point: baseline pretreatment blood. Documented treatment: 15 Gy SBRT to primary tumor, nephrectomy 4 weeks later. TCRdb keeps only in-frame clones here, not all; method: immunoSEQ multiplex PCR. The table has 150,000 or so clones, about nine tenths seen once. This TCR was recovered from a woman between 65 and 79 years old with renal cell carcinoma. Sequences were derived from blood, sampled from a patient whose treatment included radiotherapy and nephrectomy.

CDR3 protein: CASSQSTGWGYGYTF. In DNA form, the CDR3 reads TGTGCCAGCAGCCAATCGACCGGGTGGGGCTATGGCTACACCTTC. The V call is TRBV16, the J call TRBJ1-2; D is unclear. The germline V gene has CDR1 KGHSY and CDR2 FQNENV. V was cut by 0 bases and J by 4 bases, with 12 bases left in between. This CDR3 has 15 residues.